This TCR beta chain was documented in a study of CD8+CD57+ T cells in acquired aplastic anemia. Patients picked for sequencing had shown CD8+CD57+ cell expansion detected by flow cytometry. Investigators profiled TCR beta VDJ and CDR3 from genomic DNA template. TCRdb reprocessed the reads via MiXCR and lists one record per CDR3 protein. The sample consists of 200,000 to 300,000 distinct CDR3 sequences, around 82% of them appearing once. V was shortened by 2 bases and J by 9 bases, with 8 bases between the two germline ends. The CDR3 spans 12 residues. Per the germline V gene, CDR1 is MNHEY and CDR2 is SVGAGI.

The material sequenced was sorted CD4+, CD8+, or CD8+CD57+ T cells (not recorded which) from PBMCs. The chain recombines TRBV6-5 with TRBJ2-1, with a tentative D call TRBD2 (5 bases). This TCR was recovered from a human donor with aplastic anemia. The CDR3 DNA sequence: TGTGCCAGCAGTTACCTGGAGGTTGAGCAGTTCTTC. Protein sequence: CASSYLEVEQFF.